These T cell receptor beta chains were read from a single sample in a study of blood T cell repertoires in COVID-19. Profiling relied on immunoSEQ multiplex PCR, and the TCRdb table lists in-frame clones only, not all of them. The sample comprises 150,000 or so clones, 70% to 85% of which are singletons, and approximately 22% rests with the top ten. The material sequenced was peripheral blood. These receptors were obtained from a woman older than 75 with acute or convalescent COVID-19. The CDR3 runs from the conserved cysteine through the conserved F or W. D genes are given only for firm matches. Some rows mark clone size as missing; the rest say once, few, many or name a class of expanded clone.

v_gene	abundance	d_gene	j_gene	CDR3nt	CDR3aa
TRBV7-9	few	.	TRBJ2-1	TGTGCCAGCAGCAGGGACAAAGCCTACAATGAGCAGTTCTTC	CASSRDKAYNEQFF
TRBV20-1	few	.	TRBJ2-2	TGCAGTGCTAGTGGCGTAGCGAACACCGGGGAGCTGTTTTTT	CSASGVANTGELFF
TRBV2	.	TRBD1	TRBJ1-5	TGTGCCAGCAGGGAGACAGGGGGAGGATCTCAGCCCCAGCATTTT	CASRETGGGSQPQHF
TRBV5-1	.	.	TRBJ2-1	TGCGCCAGCAGGTCTCAGTTATACAATGAGCAGTTCTTC	CASRSQLYNEQFF
TRBV6-6	.	TRBD2	TRBJ2-2	TGTGCCAGCAGTCCCTTGAAAGGACTAGCGGGAAACAAGAACACCGGGGAGCTGTTTTTT	CASSPLKGLAGNKNTGELFF
TRBV14	.	TRBD1	TRBJ2-3	TGTGCCAGCAGCCGGGACAGGGCCACAGATACGCAGTATTTT	CASSRDRATDTQYF
TRBV29-1	.	TRBD1	TRBJ2-5	TGCAGCGTCCTGGGACAGGGGAAACCCGAGACCCAGTACTTC	CSVLGQGKPETQYF
TRBV29-1	.	TRBD1	TRBJ1-2	TGCAGCGTTGCAGGGGGGACTAACTATGGCTACACCTTC	CSVAGGTNYGYTF
TRBV24-1	.	TRBD1	TRBJ1-2	TGTGCCACCAGTGACCCGGACAGGGGGTATGGCTACACCTTC	CATSDPDRGYGYTF
TRBV12-3/TRBV12-4	.	TRBD1	TRBJ1-5	TGTGCCAGCAGACAGGGGGATCAGCCCCAGCATTTT	CASRQGDQPQHF
TRBV20-1	few	.	TRBJ1-2	TGCAGTGCTACTACCACAACAGATTACACCTTC	CSATTTTDYTF
TRBV11-2	.	TRBD1	TRBJ1-4	TGTGCCAGCAGCGCGACAGGGGGCACCTATGAAAAACTGTTTTTT	CASSATGGTYEKLFF
TRBV3-1/TRBV3-2	few	TRBD1	TRBJ1-6	TGTGCCAGCAGCCTGGGGACAGGGGGCCATTCACCCCTCCACTTT	CASSLGTGGHSPLHF
TRBV11-2	.	.	TRBJ2-5	TGTGCCAGCAGCTCACCCATGGACATTACGCGGACCCAGTACTTC	CASSSPMDITRTQYF
TRBV9	.	.	TRBJ1-2	TGTGCCAGCAGTATAGGGGCGGAATTAAACTATGGCTACACCTTC	CASSIGAELNYGYTF
TRBV2	few	.	TRBJ1-2	TGTGCCAGCAGTGAACGGGGGAGGGTCGACTATGGCTACACCTTC	CASSERGRVDYGYTF
TRBV7-2	.	TRBD2	TRBJ2-1	TGTGCCAGCAGCTTAAGGGCGGGAGGCTCCTACAATGAGCAGTTCTTC	CASSLRAGGSYNEQFF
TRBV3-1/TRBV3-2	.	TRBD2	TRBJ2-5	TGTGCCAGCAGCCCTACTAGCGGATACCCCGAGACCCAGTACTTC	CASSPTSGYPETQYF
TRBV10-3	.	TRBD2	TRBJ2-3	TGTGCCAGCTCTAGCGGTACAAGCACAGATACGCAGTATTTT	CASSSGTSTDTQYF
TRBV30	.	TRBD1	TRBJ2-7	TGTGCCAGAAACTACGGGACAGGGTCCAACGAGCAGTACTTC	CARNYGTGSNEQYF
TRBV28	.	TRBD2	TRBJ2-7	TGTGCCAGCAGTTTCGGACTAGCGGGACTTACCTACGAGCAGTACTTC	CASSFGLAGLTYEQYF
TRBV7-9	.	.	TRBJ2-1	TGTGCCAGCAGCCCACGGGGTACAGGGGAGCAGTTCTTC	CASSPRGTGEQFF
TRBV6-5	.	TRBD1	TRBJ2-5	TGTGCCAGCAGTTACGGTTCAGGGGGCAAGACCCAGTACTTC	CASSYGSGGKTQYF
TRBV12-3/TRBV12-4	.	.	TRBJ1-1	TGTGCCAGCACCGAGGGCACTGAAGCTTTCTTT	CASTEGTEAFF
TRBV29-1	.	TRBD2	TRBJ2-3	TGCAGCGTTCCGAGTCCCAGCGGGAGGGGAGATACGCAGTATTTT	CSVPSPSGRGDTQYF
TRBV7-2	once	TRBD1	TRBJ2-5	TGTGCCAGCAGCCCGGGGGTCGGACAGGGGTTAGAGACCCAGTACTTC	CASSPGVGQGLETQYF
TRBV5-1	.	.	TRBJ1-6	TGCGCCAGCAGCTTGGATTGGGCAGGGCGATCACCCCTCCACTTT	CASSLDWAGRSPLHF
TRBV2	.	TRBD1	TRBJ2-4	TGTGCCAGCAGCGGCGTTCAGGGGGACATTCAGTACTTC	CASSGVQGDIQYF
TRBV7-8	.	.	TRBJ2-2	TGTGCCAGCAGCAGTCGGGAAGTAGACACCGGGGAGCTGTTTTTT	CASSSREVDTGELFF
TRBV5-6	once	TRBD2	TRBJ2-1	TGTGCCAGCAGCCCGGGACTAGCGGGAGCCAGGGATGAGCAGTTCTTC	CASSPGLAGARDEQFF
TRBV12-5	.	TRBD2	TRBJ2-1	TGTGCTAGTGGTTTCGGGACTAGCGGGATTATATATGAGCAGTTCTTC	CASGFGTSGIIYEQFF
TRBV5-4	.	.	TRBJ2-5	TGTGCCAGCAGCTCGGGGGAGACCCAGTACTTC	CASSSGETQYF
TRBV4-1	.	TRBD2	TRBJ2-1	TGCGCCAGCAGCCAAGTTGGGACTAGCGGCCTCAGCAAGCAGTTCTTC	CASSQVGTSGLSKQFF
TRBV6-6	.	TRBD1	TRBJ2-5	TGTGCCAGCATCGGACAGGGAGGAGAGACCCAGTACTTC	CASIGQGGETQYF
TRBV7-2	once	.	TRBJ1-3	TGTGCCAGCAGCTTTCGCGGTCCTGGAAACACCATATATTTT	CASSFRGPGNTIYF
TRBV5-1	once	.	TRBJ1-1	TGCGCCAGCAGCTTGTCGGCGGGGCCAGCGAACACTGAAGCTTTCTTT	CASSLSAGPANTEAFF
TRBV18	.	.	TRBJ2-2	TGTGCCAGCTCACCAGGGCCCGGGGAGCTGTTTTTT	CASSPGPGELFF
TRBV27	.	TRBD1	TRBJ1-3	TGTGCCAGCAGTCAGGACAGGCGGTCTGGAAACACCATATATTTT	CASSQDRRSGNTIYF
TRBV7-9	.	TRBD1	TRBJ1-1	TGTGCCAGCAGCCCAGGGGGCTCGAACACTGAAGCTTTCTTT	CASSPGGSNTEAFF
TRBV10-3	few	TRBD2	TRBJ2-2	TGTGCCATCAGTGATGAGACTAGCATCGCCGGGGAGCTGTTTTTT	CAISDETSIAGELFF